The 25 T cell receptor beta chains reported below all come from one sample, sequenced in a study of blood T cell repertoires in COVID-19 (dated by TCRdb to the early 2020s). Library generation was performed with the immunoSEQ multiplex PCR assay. The table was pulled from immuneACCESS by TCRdb, which kept in-frame rearrangements only. Such tables lose some clones; where checked, under half of the loss comes from unresolved V genes, and the rest has no known cause. The sample contains about half a million clones, approximately 85% of them found a single time. About 3.2% of the sample is taken by the ten largest. The material sequenced was peripheral blood. The origin of the receptors is a human donor in a cohort sampled during active COVID-19.

J is TRBJ2-2 and V is TRBV7-3; TRBD1 aligns across 7 bases. Germline loops: CDR1 SGHTA, CDR2 FQGTGA. This CDR3 is 15 amino acids long. The J segment lost 5 bases and the V segment lost 4 bases, leaving 7 bases of the junction unmatched. CDR3 loop: CASSSLGRGTGELFF. CDR3 nucleotides: TGTGCCAGCAGCTCCTTGGGCAGGGGGACCGGGGAGCTGTTTTTT. The entire variable domain, with the rest obtained from reference TRBV7-3 and TRBJ2-2, is as follows: GAGVSQTPSNKVTEKGKYVELRCDPISGHTALYWYRQSLGQGPEFLIYFQGTGAADDSGLPNDRFFAVRPEGSVSTLKIQRTERGDSAVYLCASSSLGRGTGELFFGEGSRLTVL.

This clone was seen ten or more times. The chain couples TRBV9 to TRBJ1-1; D gene unclear. Per germline, CDR1 SGDLS and CDR2 YYNGEE. The CDR3 has 15 amino acids. The V gene lost 0 bases and the J gene lost 6 bases, with 15 bases spanning the gap. The CDR3 reads CASSVGSGSVAEAFF. CDR3 nucleotide sequence: TGTGCCAGCAGCGTAGGATCGGGGTCGGTGGCTGAAGCTTTCTTT.

This clone was seen just once. V usage is TRBV18 and J usage is TRBJ2-1; maybe TRBD1 (6 bases). This CDR3 comprises 15 residues. Trimming cost V 3 bases and J 2 bases, with 11 bases left between them. Germline assignment: CDR1 KGHSH and CDR2 LQKENI. The CDR3 DNA follows: TGTGCCAGCTCACCCGGACAGCTCACCTACAATGAGCAGTTCTTC. This codes for CASSPGQLTYNEQFF. The variable domain in full, with the rest retrieved from reference TRBV18 and TRBJ2-1, is NAGVMQNPRHLVRRRGQEARLRCSPMKGHSHVYWYRQLPEEGLKFMVYLQKENIIDESGMPKERFSAEFPKEGPSILRIQQVVRGDSAAYFCASSPGQLTYNEQFFGPGTRLTVL.

The chain is built from TRBV11-2 and TRBJ1-1; no reliable D call. The germline V and J ends were trimmed by 2 bases and 0 bases, with 10 bases remaining between them. The CDR3 covers 15 residues. Germline V lookup: CDR1 SGHAT, CDR2 FQNNGV. Written as DNA, the CDR3 is TGTGCCAGCAGCTTAAGGTTGCGGCTGAACACTGAAGCTTTCTTT. Its protein product is CASSLRLRLNTEAFF. Together with reference TRBV11-2 and TRBJ1-1, the CDR3 gives the full variable domain: EAGVAQSPRYKIIEKRQSVAFWCNPISGHATLYWYQQILGQGPKLLIQFQNNGVVDDSQLPKDRFSAERLKGVDSTLKIQPAKLEDSAVYLCASSLRLRLNTEAFFGQGTRLTVV.

This chain links TRBV9 with TRBJ2-3; tentative D call: TRBD2 (6 bases). The CDR3 is made up of 15 amino acids. Germline loops: CDR1 SGDLS, CDR2 YYNGEE. V dropped 0 bases and J dropped 6 bases, with 14 bases sitting between them. CDR3 sequence reads: CASSVASGGMDTQYF. The CDR3 region has the DNA TGTGCCAGCAGCGTAGCTTCAGGCGGGATGGATACGCAGTATTTT.

V gene TRBV29-1 combines with J gene TRBJ1-4, with TRBD1 as a possible D gene (5 bases). Germline V lookup: CDR1 SQVTM, CDR2 ANQGSEA. With 7 bases removed from V and 1 base from J, the gap between germline ends came to 10 bases. This CDR3 region has 13 residues. CDR3 region: CSARGKTNEKLFF. In nucleotides, the CDR3 is TGCAGCGCGAGGGGCAAAACTAATGAAAAACTGTTTTTT.

This clone appeared a few times. This chain uses TRBV7-8 with TRBJ1-2; possibly TRBD1 for D (5 bases). The CDR3 covers 13 residues. The V and J ends lost 5 bases and 4 bases respectively, with 11 bases between them. Germline CDR1 SGHVS, CDR2 FQNEAQ. CDR3 in amino acids: CASSLTEGYGYTF. For the CDR3, the DNA is TGTGCCAGCAGCCTGACAGAAGGCTATGGCTACACCTTC. Complete variable domain (other parts from reference TRBV7-8 and TRBJ1-2): GAGVSQSPRYKVAKRGQDVALRCDPISGHVSLFWYQQALGQGPEFLTYFQNEAQLDKSGLPSDRFFAERPEGSVSTLKIQRTQQEDSAVYLCASSLTEGYGYTFGSGTRLTVV.

The chain uses TRBV18 and TRBJ1-1, with a tentative D call TRBD1 (6 bases). Germline V gene data show CDR1 as KGHSH and CDR2 as LQKENI. V shed 2 bases and J shed 0 bases, with 13 bases lying between them. The CDR3 is made up of 16 amino acids. The CDR3 region is CASSPSGGQMNTEAFF. CDR3 coding DNA: TGTGCCAGCTCACCATCTGGGGGACAAATGAACACTGAAGCTTTCTTT.

This clone occurred a few times. The J gene is TRBJ2-1, the V gene TRBV6-5; 11 bases align to TRBD2. This CDR3 contains 15 residues. Losses at the gene ends were 5 bases for V and 6 bases for J; bases not matched to a gene: 6. The germline CDR1 and CDR2 sequences are MNHEY and SVGAGI. The CDR3 DNA reads as TGTGCCAGCAGTCTAACTAGCGGGAGACCCAATGAGCAGTTCTTC. The encoded protein is CASSLTSGRPNEQFF.

CDR3 sequence (DNA): TGCGCCACCGGGGAGGGACAAGAGACCCAGTACTTC. It yields the protein CATGEGQETQYF. The rearrangement joins TRBV5-1 to TRBJ2-5; 7 positions agree with TRBD2. After removal of 9 bases from V and 2 bases from J, the junction contained 4 bases not matched to a gene. In germline, CDR1 is SGHRS, CDR2 YFSETQ. The CDR3 covers 12 residues.

This chain joins TRBV10-3 and TRBJ2-5, with 10 bases matching TRBD1. Trimming at V came to 10 bases and at J to 5 bases, leaving 7 bases not matched to a gene. The CDR3 covers 13 residues. Germline CDR1 and CDR2: ENHRY and SYGVKD. The CDR3 sequence: CATSGQGLETQYF. The CDR3 DNA follows: TGTGCCACCTCGGGACAGGGGTTGGAGACCCAGTACTTC.

The chain couples TRBV28 to TRBJ1-5, with 10 bases matching TRBD1. The J segment lost 4 bases and the V segment lost 6 bases, leaving 9 bases of the junction unmatched. Germline V CDR1 and CDR2: MDHEN, SYDVKM. The CDR3 is 16 residues long. This CDR3 reads CASRSHGTGVNQPQHF. The CDR3 DNA is TGTGCCAGCAGATCTCACGGGACAGGGGTGAATCAGCCCCAGCATTTT.

This clone came up a few times. The rearrangement joins TRBV2 to TRBJ2-2; 8 positions agree with TRBD1. Per germline, CDR1 SNHLY and CDR2 FYNNEI. This CDR3 has 14 amino acids. Losses at the gene ends were 2 bases for V and 6 bases for J; bases not matched to a gene: 2. The CDR3 loop is CASSEPTGAGELFF. The CDR3 nucleotides are TGTGCCAGCAGTGAACCGACAGGGGCCGGGGAGCTGTTTTTT.

The rearrangement joins TRBV6-1 to TRBJ1-3; D is unclear. There are 15 residues in the CDR3. Germline CDR1 MNHNS, CDR2 SASEGT. V dropped 0 bases and J dropped 3 bases, with 9 bases sitting between them. In nucleotides, the CDR3 is TGTGCCAGCAGTGAAGCCACGGGTGATGGAAACACCATATATTTT. Protein product: CASSEATGDGNTIYF.

This chain links TRBV5-8 with TRBJ1-1, with D perhaps TRBD1 (6 bases). CDR1 is SGHTS, CDR2 YDEGEE, per germline. Trimming took off 4 bases at V and 0 bases at J, with 13 bases between the two ends. There are 15 residues in the CDR3. The CDR3 bases are TGTGCCAGCAGCCGACGGGGGGGGCTGAACACTGAAGCTTTCTTT. Protein sequence: CASSRRGGLNTEAFF.

This chain uses TRBV27 with TRBJ2-7; TRBD1 matches at 7 bases. The V gene end was trimmed by 4 bases and the J gene end by 4 bases; junction bases not matched to a gene: 7. The CDR3 covers 14 residues. The germline V gene encodes CDR1 MNHEY and CDR2 SMNVEV (reference sequence). CDR3 sequence: CASSYETGSYEQYF. CDR3 DNA sequence: TGTGCCAGCAGTTACGAGACAGGGTCGTACGAGCAGTACTTC.

J is TRBJ2-6 and V is TRBV27; 7 nucleotides line up with TRBD1. Trimming at V came to 4 bases and at J to 4 bases, leaving 4 bases not matched to a gene. The germline V gene encodes CDR1 MNHEY and CDR2 SMNVEV (reference sequence). The CDR3 totals 15 residues. The DNA of the CDR3 is TGTGCCAGCAGTTCCCACAGGGGCGGGGCCAACGTCCTGACTTTC. It codes for CASSSHRGGANVLTF.

The rearrangement uses TRBV21-1 and TRBJ2-7; the table's TRBD2 call for D was not verified on the DNA. TRBV21-1 is listed as a pseudogene. The length of the CDR3 is 18 residues. This CDR3 is CASSKRWLAAGGPNEQYF. The CDR3 DNA reads as TGTGCCAGCAGCAAAAGGTGGTTGGCAGCGGGAGGGCCTAACGAGCAGTACTTC.

The genes are TRBV3-1 (or the pseudogene TRBV3-2) and TRBJ2-1, with 13 bases matching TRBD2. The V gene's germline CDR1 is LGHDT and CDR2 YNNKEL (reference sequence). With V trimmed by 5 bases and J by 0 bases, 4 bases remained unmatched. This CDR3 comprises 17 residues. CDR3 DNA sequence: TGTGCCAGCAGCTTCCGGACTAGCGGGAGCTCCTACAATGAGCAGTTCTTC. Protein sequence: CASSFRTSGSSYNEQFF.

The chain has TRBV4-3 and TRBJ2-2; tentatively, D is TRBD2 (6 bases). V shed 7 bases and J shed 1 base, with 13 bases lying between them. There are 15 residues in the CDR3. From germline, CDR1 is LGHNA and CDR2 YSLEER. DNA of the CDR3: TGCGCCAGCACGCCCCAGCGGGTGAACACCGGGGAGCTGTTTTTT. It specifies CASTPQRVNTGELFF.

The chain is built from TRBV5-8 and TRBJ1-6; the D gene is possibly TRBD1 (5 bases). Trimming shortened V by 4 bases and J by 0 bases, and 14 bases separated the two germline ends. The germline gives CDR1 SGHTS, CDR2 YDEGEE. This CDR3 contains 17 residues. This CDR3 reads CASSGRDSSSYNSPLHF. CDR3 bases: TGTGCCAGCAGCGGCCGGGACTCGAGCTCCTATAATTCACCCCTCCACTTT.

About this clone itself: A much larger clone differs by one base, so this may be a read error. J is TRBJ1-2 and V is TRBV28, with 7 positions matching TRBD1. CDR3 size: 13 residues. The V and J ends lost 2 bases and 3 bases, in that order; junction bases with no gene match: 0. Germline CDR1 reads MDHEN; CDR2 reads SYDVKM. Here the CDR3 reads CASSLQGDYGYTF. DNA of the CDR3: TGTGCCAGCAGTTTACAGGGGGACTATGGCTACACCTTC.

This clone has only a few counts. The rearrangement uses TRBV2 and TRBJ1-2, with D perhaps TRBD1 (6 bases). The CDR3 spans 13 residues. V was clipped by 5 bases and J by 2 bases, with 9 bases between them. Germline V gene lookup returns CDR1 SNHLY and CDR2 FYNNEI. This CDR3 is CASSYRDNYGYTF. CDR3 DNA sequence: TGTGCCAGCAGTTACAGGGACAACTATGGCTACACCTTC.

The gene calls are TRBV5-1 and TRBJ2-7, with TRBD2 matching 9 bases. This CDR3 has 15 residues. V trimming: 0 bases; J trimming: 4 bases; junction bases outside the gene matches: 5. Germline V gene lookup returns CDR1 SGHRS and CDR2 YFSETQ. Written as DNA, the CDR3 is TGCGCCAGCAGCTTGGCTAGCGGGACAACTTACGAGCAGTACTTC. Its protein is CASSLASGTTYEQYF.

This clone has just a few counts. The gene calls are TRBV28 and TRBJ1-4; D gene unclear. The germline V gene encodes CDR1 MDHEN and CDR2 SYDVKM. Trimming left V 3 bases short and J 8 bases short, with 13 bases between. The CDR3 is made up of 14 amino acids. The CDR3 protein is CASSFPDMEEKLFF. The CDR3, as DNA: TGTGCCAGCAGTTTTCCCGACATGGAAGAAAAACTGTTTTTT. The whole variable domain, filled in from reference TRBV28 and TRBJ1-4, reads DVKVTQSSRYLVKRTGEKVFLECVQDMDHENMFWYRQDPGLGLRLIYFSYDVKMKEKGDIPEGYSVSREKKERFSLILESASTNQTSMYLCASSFPDMEEKLFFGSGTQLSVL.